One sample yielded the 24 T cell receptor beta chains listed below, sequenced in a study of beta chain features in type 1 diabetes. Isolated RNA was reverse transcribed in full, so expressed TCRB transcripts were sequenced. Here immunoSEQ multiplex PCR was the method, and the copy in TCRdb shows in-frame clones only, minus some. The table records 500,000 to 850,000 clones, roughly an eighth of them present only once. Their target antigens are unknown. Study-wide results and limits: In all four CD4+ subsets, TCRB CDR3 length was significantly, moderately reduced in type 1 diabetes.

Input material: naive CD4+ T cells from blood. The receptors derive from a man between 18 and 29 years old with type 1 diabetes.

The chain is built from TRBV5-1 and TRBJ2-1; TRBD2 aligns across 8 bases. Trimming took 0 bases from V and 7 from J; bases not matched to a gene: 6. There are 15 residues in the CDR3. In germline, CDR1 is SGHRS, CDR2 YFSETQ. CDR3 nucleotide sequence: TGCGCCAGCAGCTTGGTCGGGGGGGCCGAGAATGAGCAGTTCTTC. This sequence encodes CASSLVGGAENEQFF. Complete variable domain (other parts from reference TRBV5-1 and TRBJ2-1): KAGVTQTPRYLIKTRGQQVTLSCSPISGHRSVSWYQQTPGQGLQFLFEYFSETQRNKGNFPGRFSGRQFSNSRSEMNVSTLELGDSALYLCASSLVGGAENEQFFGPGTRLTVL.

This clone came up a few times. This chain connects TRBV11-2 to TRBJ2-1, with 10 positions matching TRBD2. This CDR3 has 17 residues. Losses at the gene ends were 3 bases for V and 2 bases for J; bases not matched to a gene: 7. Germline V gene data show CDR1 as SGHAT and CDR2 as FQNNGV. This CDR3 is CASSFLAGVSTYNEQFF. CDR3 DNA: TGTGCCAGCAGCTTCCTAGCGGGAGTATCGACCTACAATGAGCAGTTCTTC.

The CDR3 region has the DNA TGTGCCAGCAGTCCCAGACTAGTTGGCCACGAGCAGTACTTC. It codes for CASSPRLVGHEQYF. The J gene is TRBJ2-7, the V gene TRBV6-5; D is perhaps TRBD2 (6 bases). The CDR3 consists of 14 residues. The V gene's germline CDR1 is MNHEY and CDR2 SVGAGI. Trimming pared 5 bases from V and 5 bases from J, leaving 16 bases between.

CDR3 sequence: CASSYSDQFLYGYTF. The CDR3 nucleotides are TGTGCCAGCAGTTACTCTGATCAGTTTCTATATGGCTACACCTTC. V and J are TRBV6-5 and TRBJ1-2, with D hard to call. Germline V gives CDR1 MNHEY, CDR2 SVGAGI. The CDR3 covers 15 residues. With 0 bases removed from V and 5 bases from J, the gap between germline ends came to 13 bases.

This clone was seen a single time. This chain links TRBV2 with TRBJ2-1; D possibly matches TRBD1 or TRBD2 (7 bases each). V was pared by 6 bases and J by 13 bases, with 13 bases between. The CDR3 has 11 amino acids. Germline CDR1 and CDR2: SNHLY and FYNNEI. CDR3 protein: CASSAGGVQFF. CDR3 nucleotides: TGTGCCAGCAGCGCAGGGGGGGTTCAGTTCTTC. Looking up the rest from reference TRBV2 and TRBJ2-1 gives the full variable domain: EPEVTQTPSHQVTQMGQEVILRCVPISNHLYFYWYRQILGQKVEFLVSFYNNEISEKSEIFDDQFSVERPDGSNFTLKIRSTKLEDSAMYFCASSAGGVQFFGPGTRLTVL.

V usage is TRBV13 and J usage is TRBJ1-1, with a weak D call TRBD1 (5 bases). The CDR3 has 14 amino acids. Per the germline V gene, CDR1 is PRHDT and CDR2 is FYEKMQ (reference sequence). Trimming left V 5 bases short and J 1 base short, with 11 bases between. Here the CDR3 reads CASSLYGQNTEAFF. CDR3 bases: TGTGCCAGCAGCCTATACGGACAGAACACTGAAGCTTTCTTT.

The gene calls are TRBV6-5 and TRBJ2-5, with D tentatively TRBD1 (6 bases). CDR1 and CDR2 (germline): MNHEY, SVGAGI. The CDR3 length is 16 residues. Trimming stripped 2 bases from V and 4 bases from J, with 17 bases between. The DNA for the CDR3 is TGTGCCAGCAGTTACACCGGACAGCCAAGTATAGAGACCCAGTACTTC. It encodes CASSYTGQPSIETQYF.

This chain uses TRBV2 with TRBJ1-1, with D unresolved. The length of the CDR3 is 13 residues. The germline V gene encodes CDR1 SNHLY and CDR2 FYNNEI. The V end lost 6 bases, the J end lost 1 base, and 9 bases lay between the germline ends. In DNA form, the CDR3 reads TGTGCCAGCAGAGTTCAACGGAACACTGAAGCTTTCTTT. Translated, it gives CASRVQRNTEAFF.

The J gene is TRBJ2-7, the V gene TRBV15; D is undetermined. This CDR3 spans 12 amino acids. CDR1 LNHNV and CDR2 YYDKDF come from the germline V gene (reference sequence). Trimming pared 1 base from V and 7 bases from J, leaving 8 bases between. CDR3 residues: CATSRGTDEQYF. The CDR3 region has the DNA TGTGCCACCAGCAGAGGGACGGATGAGCAGTACTTC.

CDR3 protein: CASSLGRAQPQHF. The CDR3 DNA is TGTGCCAGCAGCTTGGGCAGGGCTCAGCCCCAGCATTTT. This chain connects TRBV5-6 to TRBJ1-5, with a weak D call TRBD1 (5 bases). This CDR3 spans 13 amino acids. Germline CDR1 and CDR2: SGHDT and YYEEEE. V lost 0 bases and J lost 6, with 7 bases in between. The full variable domain, in which reference TRBV5-6 and TRBJ1-5 provide the parts outside the CDR3, is DAGVTQSPTHLIKTRGQQVTLRCSPKSGHDTVSWYQQALGQGPQFIFQYYEEEERQRGNFPDRFSGHQFPNYSSELNVNALLLGDSALYLCASSLGRAQPQHFGDGTRLSIL.

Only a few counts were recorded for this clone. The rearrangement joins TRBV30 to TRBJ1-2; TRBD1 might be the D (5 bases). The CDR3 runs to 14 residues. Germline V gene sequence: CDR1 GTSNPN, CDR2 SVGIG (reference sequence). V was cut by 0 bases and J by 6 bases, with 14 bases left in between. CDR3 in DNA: TGTGCCTGGAGTGTACGGGGCAGGGAGAATGGCTACACCTTC. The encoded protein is CAWSVRGRENGYTF.

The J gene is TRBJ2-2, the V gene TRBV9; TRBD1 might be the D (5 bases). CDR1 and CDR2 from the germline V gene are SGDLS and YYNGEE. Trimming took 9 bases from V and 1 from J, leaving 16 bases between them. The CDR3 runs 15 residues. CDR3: CAIEPAGQNTGELFF. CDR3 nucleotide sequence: TGTGCCATAGAACCGGCAGGACAGAACACCGGGGAGCTGTTTTTT.

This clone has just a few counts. CDR3 residues: CASSAGLAGAYTGELFF. CDR3 sequence (DNA): TGTGCCAGCAGCGCCGGACTAGCGGGAGCTTACACCGGGGAGCTGTTTTTT. The V call is TRBV9, the J call TRBJ2-2, with 13 positions matching TRBD2. Germline CDR1 is SGDLS and CDR2 is YYNGEE. The CDR3 runs 17 residues. With V trimmed by 3 bases and J by 3 bases, 5 bases remained unmatched.

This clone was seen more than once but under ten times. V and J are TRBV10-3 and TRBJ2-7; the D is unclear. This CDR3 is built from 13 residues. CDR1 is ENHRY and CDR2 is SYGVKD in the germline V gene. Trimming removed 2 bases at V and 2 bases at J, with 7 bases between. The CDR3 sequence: CAISEEGPYEQYF. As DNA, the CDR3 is TGTGCCATCAGTGAGGAAGGGCCCTACGAGCAGTACTTC.

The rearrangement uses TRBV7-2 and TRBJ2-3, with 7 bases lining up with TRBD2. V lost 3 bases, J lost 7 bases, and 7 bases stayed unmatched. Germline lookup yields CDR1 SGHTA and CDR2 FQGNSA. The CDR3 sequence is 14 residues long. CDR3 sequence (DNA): TGTGCCAGCAGCTTTGCGGGAGCAGGAAATACGCAGTATTTT. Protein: CASSFAGAGNTQYF.

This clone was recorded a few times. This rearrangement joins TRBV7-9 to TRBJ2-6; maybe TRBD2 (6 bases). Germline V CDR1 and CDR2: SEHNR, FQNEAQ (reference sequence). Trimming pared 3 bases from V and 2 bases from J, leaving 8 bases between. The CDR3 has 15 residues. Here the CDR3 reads CASSLGGAGANVLTF. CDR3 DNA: TGTGCCAGCAGCTTGGGAGGAGCTGGGGCCAACGTCCTGACTTTC. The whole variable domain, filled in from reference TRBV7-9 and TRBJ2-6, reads DTGVSQNPRHKITKRGQNVTFRCDPISEHNRLYWYRQTLGQGPEFLTYFQNEAQLEKSRLLSDRFSAERPKGSFSTLEIQRTEQGDSAMYLCASSLGGAGANVLTFGAGSRLTVL.

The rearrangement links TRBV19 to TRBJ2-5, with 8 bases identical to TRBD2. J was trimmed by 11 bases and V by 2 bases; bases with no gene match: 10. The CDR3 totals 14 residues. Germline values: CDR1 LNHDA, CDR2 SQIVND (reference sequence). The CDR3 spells CASSIRGGQGIQYF. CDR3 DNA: TGTGCCAGTAGTATACGGGGGGGACAAGGGATTCAGTACTTC.

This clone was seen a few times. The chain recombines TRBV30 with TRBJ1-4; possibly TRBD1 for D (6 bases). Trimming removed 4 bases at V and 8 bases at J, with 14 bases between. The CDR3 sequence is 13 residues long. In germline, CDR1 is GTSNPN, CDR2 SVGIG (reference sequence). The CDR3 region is CAWTHRVGEKLFF. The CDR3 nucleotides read TGTGCCTGGACCCACAGGGTTGGAGAAAAACTGTTTTTT.

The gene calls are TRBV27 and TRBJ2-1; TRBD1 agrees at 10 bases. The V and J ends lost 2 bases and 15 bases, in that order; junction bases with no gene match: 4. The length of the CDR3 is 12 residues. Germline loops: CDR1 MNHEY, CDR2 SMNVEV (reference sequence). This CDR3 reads CASSLTGQGPFF. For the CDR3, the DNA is TGTGCCAGCAGTTTAACGGGACAGGGGCCGTTCTTC.

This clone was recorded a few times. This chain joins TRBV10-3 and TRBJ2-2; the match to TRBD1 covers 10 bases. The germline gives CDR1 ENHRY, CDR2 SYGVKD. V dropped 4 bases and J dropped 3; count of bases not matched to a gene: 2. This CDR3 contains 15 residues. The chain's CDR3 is CAISGQGADTGELFF. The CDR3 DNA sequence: TGTGCCATCAGTGGACAGGGGGCAGACACCGGGGAGCTGTTTTTT.

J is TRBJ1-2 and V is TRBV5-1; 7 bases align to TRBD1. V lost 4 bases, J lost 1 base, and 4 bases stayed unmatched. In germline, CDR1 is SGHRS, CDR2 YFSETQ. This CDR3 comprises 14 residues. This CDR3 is CASSPGQLNYGYTF. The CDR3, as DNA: TGCGCCAGCAGCCCGGGACAGCTTAACTATGGCTACACCTTC. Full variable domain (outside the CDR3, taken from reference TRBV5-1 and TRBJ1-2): KAGVTQTPRYLIKTRGQQVTLSCSPISGHRSVSWYQQTPGQGLQFLFEYFSETQRNKGNFPGRFSGRQFSNSRSEMNVSTLELGDSALYLCASSPGQLNYGYTFGSGTRLTVV.

The CDR3 region is CASSVGTNYGYTF. CDR3 coding DNA: TGTGCCAGCAGCGTAGGCACTAACTATGGCTACACCTTC. The chain couples TRBV9 to TRBJ1-2; D unclear. This CDR3 contains 13 residues. Germline loops: CDR1 SGDLS, CDR2 YYNGEE. Trimming pared 0 bases from V and 0 bases from J, leaving 3 bases between.

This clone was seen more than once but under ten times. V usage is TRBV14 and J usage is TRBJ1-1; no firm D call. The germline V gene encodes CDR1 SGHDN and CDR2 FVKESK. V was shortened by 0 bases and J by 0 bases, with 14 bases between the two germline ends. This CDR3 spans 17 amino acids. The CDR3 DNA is TGTGCCAGCAGCCAAGAAGGTTGGGAGGGAGTGAACACTGAAGCTTTCTTT. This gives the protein CASSQEGWEGVNTEAFF.

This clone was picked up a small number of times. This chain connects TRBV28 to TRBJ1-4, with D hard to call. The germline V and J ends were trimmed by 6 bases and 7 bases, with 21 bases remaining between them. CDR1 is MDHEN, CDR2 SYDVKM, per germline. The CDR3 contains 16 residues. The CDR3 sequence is CASSSPTALASEKLFF. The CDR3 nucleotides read TGTGCCAGCAGCTCCCCGACGGCGCTGGCGTCTGAAAAACTGTTTTTT.